A single sample gave rise to the 6 T cell receptor beta chains below, sequenced in a study of cytomegalovirus exposure and HLA in healthy donors. The PCR used 60 Vbeta and 13 Jbeta primers. Some clones are missing from TCRdb's copy, which holds only in-frame ones; the method was immunoSEQ multiplex PCR. The data hold around 77,000 clones, with approximately 80% observed a single time. Sequencing was done on a sample of PBMCs. The receptors were sampled from a man aged 40-50 years in good health and CMV-seronegative.

Only a few counts were recorded for this clone. The chain links TRBV6-1 to TRBJ1-1; D unclear. The CDR3 has 14 amino acids. Trimming cost V 10 bases and J 0 bases, with 15 bases left between them. Germline CDR1 reads MNHNS; CDR2 reads SASEGT. The CDR3 here is CANQAAYMNTEAFF. CDR3 coding DNA: TGTGCCAACCAGGCAGCCTACATGAACACTGAAGCTTTCTTT.

This clone was seen just once. This chain connects TRBV28 to TRBJ1-5; D unclear. The CDR3 loop spans 14 amino acids. Looked up from germline, CDR1 is MDHEN and CDR2 is SYDVKM. V was shortened by 10 bases and J by 0 bases, with 13 bases between the two germline ends. CDR3 nucleotides: TGTGCCACCTGGCATGTATATAGCAATCAGCCCCAGCATTTT. Translation gives CATWHVYSNQPQHF. Looking up the rest from reference TRBV28 and TRBJ1-5 gives the full variable domain: DVKVTQSSRYLVKRTGEKVFLECVQDMDHENMFWYRQDPGLGLRLIYFSYDVKMKEKGDIPEGYSVSREKKERFSLILESASTNQTSMYLCATWHVYSNQPQHFGDGTRLSIL.

The rearrangement joins TRBV7-6 to TRBJ2-2; 7 bases fit TRBD2. Trimming at V came to 1 base and at J to 7 bases, leaving 6 bases not matched to a gene. This CDR3 region has 15 residues. CDR1 is SGHVS, CDR2 FNYEAQ, per germline. CDR3 in DNA: TGTGCCAGCAGCTTAGTTGGGGGGGTCGGCGGGGAGCTGTTTTTT. It specifies CASSLVGGVGGELFF.

This clone was detected once. The rearrangement joins TRBV6-1 to TRBJ1-1; possible D gene TRBD1, 5 bases. The V gene lost 6 bases and the J gene lost 6 bases, with 11 bases spanning the gap. This CDR3 is built from 12 residues. Germline V lookup: CDR1 MNHNS, CDR2 SASEGT. DNA for the CDR3: TGTGCCAGCAGCTGGACATTCGCTGAAGCTTTCTTT. It specifies CASSWTFAEAFF.

The gene calls are TRBV29-1 and TRBJ1-1; 7 positions agree with TRBD1. The CDR3 contains 14 residues. V dropped 0 bases and J dropped 1; count of bases not matched to a gene: 2. CDR1 and CDR2 (germline): SQVTM, ANQGSEA. The CDR3 nucleotides are TGCAGCGTTGAAGAGGGGACAGCGAACACTGAAGCTTTCTTT. Encoded protein: CSVEEGTANTEAFF.

V usage is TRBV5-5 and J usage is TRBJ1-2; possible D gene TRBD1, 6 bases. Germline V CDR1 and CDR2: SGHKS, YYEKEE (reference sequence). V was pared by 1 base and J by 4 bases, with 11 bases between. This CDR3 contains 14 residues. Written as DNA, the CDR3 is TGTGCCAGCAGCTTGACGGGACAATCCTATGGCTACACCTTC. This sequence encodes CASSLTGQSYGYTF.